The 25 T cell receptor beta chains listed next were all sequenced from one sample in a study of blood T cell repertoires in COVID-19. TCRdb's copy holds only in-frame clones and misses some; the assay was immunoSEQ multiplex PCR. The sample records some 500,000 clones, around 89% being singletons. Sample: PBMCs or T cells enriched from blood (not recorded which). These receptor sequences come from a middle-aged woman who had recovered from COVID-19.

Only one count was recorded for this clone. This chain joins TRBV24-1 and TRBJ2-1, with D possibly being TRBD2 (5 bases). The length of the CDR3 is 16 residues. Germline V gene lookup returns CDR1 KGHDR and CDR2 SFDVKD. V lost 4 bases and J lost 7, with 19 bases in between. This chain's CDR3 is CATSDNLRPEGNEQFF. The CDR3, as DNA: TGTGCCACCAGTGACAACCTCCGACCAGAGGGAAATGAGCAGTTCTTC.

V gene TRBV7-2 combines with J gene TRBJ2-7, with D possibly matching TRBD1 (7 bases). Germline V CDR1 and CDR2: SGHTA, FQGNSA. This CDR3 has 16 amino acids. Trimming cost V 5 bases and J 2 bases, with 19 bases left between them. As DNA, the CDR3 is TGTGCCAGCAGCGAAGCAGGGGGGACGAGGGCCTACGAGCAGTACTTC. Encoded protein: CASSEAGGTRAYEQYF.

The chain combines TRBV5-4 with TRBJ1-2; perhaps TRBD1 as D (5 bases). V was pared by 0 bases and J by 3 bases, with 9 bases between. The germline gives CDR1 SGHNT, CDR2 YYREEE (reference sequence). The CDR3 spans 14 residues. This chain's CDR3 is CASSLDRPDYGYTF. CDR3 DNA sequence: TGTGCCAGCAGCTTGGACAGGCCGGACTATGGCTACACCTTC.

This chain uses TRBV29-1 with TRBJ2-2; D might be TRBD1 (6 bases). The CDR3 has 16 amino acids. The germline gives CDR1 SQVTM, CDR2 ANQGSEA. Trimming cost V 6 bases and J 0 bases, with 17 bases left between them. CDR3 sequence: CSVGSTRGTNTGELFF. The CDR3 DNA reads as TGCAGCGTAGGCTCTACGAGGGGGACGAACACCGGGGAGCTGTTTTTT.

The V gene is TRBV5-1, the J gene TRBJ1-1; no definite D call. CDR3 size: 14 residues. The germline CDR1 and CDR2 sequences are SGHRS and YFSETQ. With 2 bases removed from V and 1 base from J, the gap between germline ends came to 9 bases. The DNA of the CDR3 is TGCGCCAGCAGCTTTAGTCATTCGAACACTGAAGCTTTCTTT. Its translation is CASSFSHSNTEAFF.

V and J are TRBV7-2 and TRBJ1-1; the match to TRBD1 covers 7 bases. The germline gives CDR1 SGHTA, CDR2 FQGNSA. V lost 5 bases, J lost 10 bases, and 10 bases stayed unmatched. CDR3 length equals 13 residues. The CDR3 nucleotides read TGTGCCAGCAGCGCTCGACAGGGTGGGGTAGCTTTCTTT. This sequence encodes CASSARQGGVAFF.

The chain has TRBV4-1 and TRBJ2-7, with TRBD2 identical over 9 bases. The CDR3 sequence is 19 residues long. CDR1 and CDR2 (germline): MGHRA, YSYEKL. Germline trimming cut 2 bases from V and 6 bases from J; bases unmatched to any gene: 20. The CDR3: CASSQKPPPAGGPLSEQYF. As DNA, the CDR3 is TGCGCCAGCAGCCAAAAGCCACCGCCTGCGGGAGGGCCTTTGAGCGAGCAGTACTTC.

This chain joins TRBV19 and TRBJ1-4; 9 positions agree with TRBD1. CDR1 is LNHDA, CDR2 SQIVND, per germline (reference sequence). V dropped 3 bases and J dropped 6; count of bases not matched to a gene: 8. This CDR3 is built from 16 residues. The CDR3 DNA sequence: TGTGCCAGTAGTATTACAGGGGGCGCGGTATATGAAAAACTGTTTTTT. Its protein is CASSITGGAVYEKLFF.

This clone showed up just a few times. V and J are TRBV6-2 or TRBV6-3 and TRBJ1-1, with a possible D match to TRBD1 (6 bases). Germline values: CDR1 MNHEY, CDR2 SVGEGT. V lost 5 bases and J lost 0, with 7 bases in between. The CDR3 has 13 residues. CDR3 loop: CASSGQLNTEAFF. In nucleotides, the CDR3 is TGTGCCAGCAGTGGACAGCTGAACACTGAAGCTTTCTTT.

This chain links TRBV19 with TRBJ2-2; 10 nucleotides match TRBD2. CDR3 length: 16 residues. Germline loops: CDR1 LNHDA, CDR2 SQIVND (reference sequence). V gave up 7 bases and J gave up 8 bases; unmatched junction bases: 13. The CDR3 sequence: CASTRWSGRASGELFF. CDR3 sequence (DNA): TGTGCCAGTACCCGATGGAGCGGGAGGGCGTCGGGGGAGCTGTTTTTT.

The chain employs TRBV9 and TRBJ2-7; 7 bases line up with TRBD2. Germline lookup yields CDR1 SGDLS and CDR2 YYNGEE. The CDR3 contains 15 residues. The trim removed 0 bases at V and 0 bases at J, leaving 3 bases unmatched. The CDR3 nucleotides are TGTGCCAGCAGCGTAGAGGGCGGGAGCTCCTACGAGCAGTACTTC. As protein: CASSVEGGSSYEQYF.

The V and J genes are TRBV7-2 and TRBJ1-1, with TRBD1 identical over 12 bases. J lost 1 base, V lost 3 bases, and 9 bases had no gene match. This CDR3 is built from 18 residues. Per germline, CDR1 SGHTA and CDR2 FQGNSA. CDR3 DNA: TGTGCCAGCAGCTTTTACCCTCCGGGACAGGGGGCGAACACTGAAGCTTTCTTT. Its protein product is CASSFYPPGQGANTEAFF.

In this sample, this clone turned up a few times. The genes are TRBV24-1 and TRBJ1-1; D ambiguous. The CDR3 consists of 14 residues. Germline lookup yields CDR1 KGHDR and CDR2 SFDVKD. V was cut by 0 bases and J by 4 bases, with 8 bases left in between. CDR3 nucleotides: TGTGCCACCAGTGATTTGTCGGGGTCCACTGAAGCTTTCTTT. Translating it yields CATSDLSGSTEAFF.

The CDR3 sequence is CASSLLAYTEAFF. The CDR3 bases are TGTGCCAGCAGCTTGCTGGCTTACACTGAAGCTTTCTTT. This chain connects TRBV5-6 to TRBJ1-1, with D unresolved. Germline values: CDR1 SGHDT, CDR2 YYEEEE. The CDR3 runs to 13 residues. Between the trimmed V and J ends, which lost 1 base and 3 bases, there was a span of 7 bases.

This chain connects TRBV12-3 or TRBV12-4 to TRBJ1-1; tentatively, D is TRBD1 (5 bases). The CDR3 is 13 amino acids. V shed 2 bases and J shed 8 bases, with 12 bases lying between them. For the CDR3, the DNA is TGTGCCAGCAGTTTATCCAGGGAAGTAGAAGCTTTCTTT. It is translated as CASSLSREVEAFF.

The chain is built from TRBV30 and TRBJ1-1; D is uncertain. Looked up from germline, CDR1 is GTSNPN and CDR2 is SVGIG (reference sequence). Trimming shortened V by 0 bases and J by 7 bases, and 9 bases separated the two germline ends. The CDR3 is made up of 12 amino acids. This CDR3 is CAWSVGRVEAFF. CDR3 sequence (DNA): TGTGCCTGGAGTGTGGGCAGAGTTGAAGCTTTCTTT. The full variable domain, in which reference TRBV30 and TRBJ1-1 provide the parts outside the CDR3, is SQTIHQWPATLVQPVGSPLSLECTVEGTSNPNLYWYRQAAGRGLQLLFYSVGIGQISSEVPQNLSASRPQDRQFILSSKKLLLSDSGFYLCAWSVGRVEAFFGQGTRLTVV.

V is TRBV11-2 and J is TRBJ1-1; no firm D call. CDR3 length: 14 residues. The V gene lost 1 base and the J gene lost 1 base, with 7 bases spanning the gap. Germline V gene data show CDR1 as SGHAT and CDR2 as FQNNGV. The CDR3 coding sequence is TGTGCCAGCAGCTTAGTGGCCCGGAACACTGAAGCTTTCTTT. Its translation: CASSLVARNTEAFF.

The V call is TRBV29-1, the J call TRBJ1-3; no clear D gene. In germline, CDR1 is SQVTM, CDR2 ANQGSEA. With 6 bases removed from V and 3 bases from J, the gap between germline ends came to 12 bases. This CDR3 spans 13 amino acids. The CDR3, as DNA: TGCAGCGTGAGGTGGGCGGGTGGAAACACCATATATTTT. It encodes CSVRWAGGNTIYF.

This clone has a handful of counts. V is TRBV7-2 and J is TRBJ2-5; possibly TRBD1 for D (6 bases). Germline V lookup: CDR1 SGHTA, CDR2 FQGNSA. This CDR3 has 13 residues. Trimming took 6 bases from V and 2 from J, leaving 10 bases between them. This chain's CDR3 is CASRRGQQETQYF. CDR3 DNA sequence: TGTGCCAGCAGAAGAGGACAGCAAGAGACCCAGTACTTC.

The chain joins TRBV5-6 to TRBJ1-2; D is possibly TRBD1 (5 bases). Germline values: CDR1 SGHDT, CDR2 YYEEEE. V gave up 0 bases and J gave up 5 bases, with 8 bases separating them. CDR3 length equals 13 residues. This chain's CDR3 is CASSLVSGYGYTF. Written as DNA, the CDR3 is TGTGCCAGCAGCTTGGTGTCAGGGTATGGCTACACCTTC.

The gene calls are TRBV10-3 and TRBJ2-3; D is unclear. The V end lost 0 bases, the J end lost 5 bases, and 9 bases lay between the germline ends. Germline lookup yields CDR1 ENHRY and CDR2 SYGVKD. This CDR3 comprises 14 residues. CDR3 DNA sequence: TGTGCCATCAGTGAGTCTCACCCGGGAGATACGCAGTATTTT. It yields the protein CAISESHPGDTQYF.

This clone was observed a few times. The chain is built from TRBV6-2 or TRBV6-3 and TRBJ2-3; 11 nucleotides line up with TRBD1. The CDR3 runs to 14 residues. V lost 4 bases to trimming and J lost 6 bases; unmatched junction nucleotides: 3. The germline V gene encodes CDR1 MNHEY and CDR2 SVGEGT. The CDR3 DNA sequence: TGTGCCAGCAGTTGGGACAGGGGGAGCGATACGCAGTATTTT. As protein: CASSWDRGSDTQYF.

This chain joins TRBV6-2 or TRBV6-3 and TRBJ2-1; 11 nucleotides match TRBD2. Looked up from germline, CDR1 is MNHEY and CDR2 is SVGEGT. V shed 4 bases and J 8 bases; nucleotides not matched to a gene: 4. The length of the CDR3 is 14 residues. CDR3 protein: CASSLAGGMDEQFF. In DNA, the CDR3 is TGTGCCAGCAGTTTAGCGGGAGGGATGGATGAGCAGTTCTTC.

The chain is built from TRBV19 and TRBJ1-3; 7 nucleotides agree with TRBD1. The CDR3 has 16 amino acids. Germline CDR1 is LNHDA and CDR2 is SQIVND (reference sequence). J gave up 0 bases and V 6 bases, and 8 bases lay outside the gene matches. CDR3 bases: TGTGCCAGTAGCATGACAGGGATAAGCTCTGGAAACACCATATATTTT. This gives the protein CASSMTGISSGNTIYF.

This rearrangement joins TRBV11-2 to TRBJ2-7; a weak D match, TRBD1 (8 bases). Germline lookup yields CDR1 SGHAT and CDR2 FQNNGV. V lost 3 bases and J 3 bases, leaving 15 bases between the germline ends. The CDR3 totals 15 residues. CDR3 coding DNA: TGTGCCAGCAGCTTCGAGACAGGGGACTACTACGAGCAGTACTTC. Its protein product is CASSFETGDYYEQYF. The full variable domain, completed using reference TRBV11-2 and TRBJ2-7, is EAGVAQSPRYKIIEKRQSVAFWCNPISGHATLYWYQQILGQGPKLLIQFQNNGVVDDSQLPKDRFSAERLKGVDSTLKIQPAKLEDSAVYLCASSFETGDYYEQYFGPGTRLTVT.